This entry concerns a single T cell receptor beta chain. Which antigen it targets is not known. Base qualities are not recorded, but no much larger clone differs from it by a single base. These data come from a study of T cell responses to AZD1222 COVID-19 vaccine (dated by TCRdb to 2020 to 2022). Study-level background: AZD1222 recipients with second doses at about 4 weeks or about 12 weeks were pooled, because spike-specific TCR depth and breadth did not differ between schedules. Trial participants were enrolled by age into 18-55, 56-69 and 70-plus year subgroups, with roughly 160, 29 and 62 TCR-sequenced participants respectively. A total of 233 trial participants underwent TCR sequencing, of whom about 210 received two doses of AZD1222 and approximately 25 received two doses of the MenACWY control vaccine.

Interpreted using the paper, the time point label stands for: baseline before first vaccination. The vaccinee samples were drawn from two UK trials, COV001 and COV002, one of which was a single-blind randomized controlled phase 2/3 trial testing AZD1222 (ChAdOx1 nCoV-19) in healthy adults. For TCRbeta chain sequencing, PBMC samples from trial participants were taken at day 0 and at day 28 after the second dose. Overall results and qualifications from the work: The vaccine-associated CD4 TCRs covered the entire spike protein, and the dominant responses fell in regions 160-218 and 743-854. Because no day 14 peak-response samples were available, repertoires were characterized only after the peak T cell response. The 56-69-year group was small, and its depth increase did not reach significance, likely because of low power. Most participants were white British and females outnumbered males, and the authors suggested that clonal diversity may have been underestimated. After two AZD1222 doses, spike-specific TCR breadth and depth were significantly higher than at day 0 and than in MenACWY recipients. Conclusions about previously exposed vaccinees are limited, since just 5 to 7 AZD1222 recipients were seropositive for SARS-CoV-2 at baseline. Reportedly, almost half of the unique spike-specific TCRs recognized epitopes lying outside the regions that are mutated in the B.1.351 and B.1.1.7 variants.

The CDR3 regions of human TCRbeta chains were analyzed by immunosequencing. In the paper's pipeline: TCRs in the repertoires were compared against a reference library of SARS-CoV-2-specific TCRs that had been generated with the MIRA antigen-specificity platform. Breadth was defined as the fraction of unique TCRs that were SARS-CoV-2-associated. Depth was defined as the fraction of total T cells that were SARS-CoV-2-associated. Using the MIRA data, each spike-specific TCR was assigned both to the spike region to which the TCR was reactive and to a CD4 or CD8 class. Log10-transformed breadth and depth values were compared by one-way ANOVA with Sidak's multiple comparisons tests. TCRdb obtained this table from immuneACCESS and retained in-frame rearrangements with V and J assigned. These tables miss some clones; where compared with another copy, unresolved V genes account for less than half of the shortfall, and the remainder is unexplained. Clonal size and the V and J genes are those of that table, whereas D and trimming came from the DNA. The table for this sample lists more than 110,000 clones; around 91% of them were counted only once. In total, the top ten clones hold about 4.8% of the sample.

The material was peripheral blood, obtained on day 0 of AZD1222 vaccination. The clonotype was recovered from an adult in good health.

The DNA reads TGTGCCAGCAGTCTACTTCTGTATATGAACACTGAAGCTTTCTTT. It codes for CASSLLLYMNTEAFF. The V gene is TRBV28 and the J gene is TRBJ1-1, with no reliable assignment of the D segment. Counted from cysteine to phenylalanine, this CDR3 has 15 amino acids. Just CDR3 DNA is preserved here, 45 bases in frame from base 1. For CDR1 and CDR2, the germline V gene lists MDHEN and SYDVKM. The junction carries 13 bases between V and J, which are trimmed by 5 bases and 0 bases respectively.